Each of the 9 T cell receptor beta chains below was sequenced from the same sample in a study of post-analysis software for immune sequencing data. General study results and limits: Roughly 5 TRBV segments occurring more often in patients than controls included TRBV5-6, TRBV5-1 and TRBV20-1.

The antigens these receptors bind are not known. Researchers reported that TCR beta cDNA libraries carried unique molecular identifiers. One entry per CDR3 protein results from TCRdb running MiXCR on the PCR reads. Found here are 380,000 or so distinct CDR3 sequences, roughly 30% of them singletons; the top ten hold roughly 13%. Material: blood. These receptors were collected from a girl between 5 and 17 years old with multiple sclerosis.

This chain uses TRBV28 with TRBJ2-7; 13 nucleotides line up with TRBD2. Germline CDR1 MDHEN, CDR2 SYDVKM. Unmatched junction bases numbered 7, after V lost 6 bases and J lost 2 bases. The CDR3 extends over 16 amino acids. The CDR3 coding sequence is TGTGCCAGCAGACCGGGGGGACTAGCGGGGACCTACGAGCAGTACTTC. The encoded protein is CASRPGGLAGTYEQYF.

This clonotype was observed a few times. The chain is built from TRBV9 and TRBJ2-5; 8 nucleotides align to TRBD2. V shed 2 bases and J 1 base; nucleotides not matched to a gene: 1. This CDR3 has 14 residues. Germline V CDR1 and CDR2: SGDLS, YYNGEE. The CDR3 loop reads CASSVTSGQETQYF. Written as DNA, the CDR3 is TGTGCCAGCAGCGTTACTAGCGGCCAAGAGACCCAGTACTTC. Full variable domain (outside the CDR3, taken from reference TRBV9 and TRBJ2-5): DSGVTQTPKHLITATGQRVTLRCSPRSGDLSVYWYQQSLDQGLQFLIQYYNGEERAKGNILERFSAQQFPDLHSELNLSSLELGDSALYFCASSVTSGQETQYFGPGTRLLVL.

The chain couples TRBV29-1 to TRBJ1-1, with no clear D. This CDR3 spans 13 amino acids. The germline CDR1 and CDR2 sequences are SQVTM and ANQGSEA. V was shortened by 7 bases and J by 3 bases, with 15 bases between the two germline ends. CDR3 region: CSGVTDGYTEAFF. CDR3 DNA: TGCAGCGGCGTGACTGACGGGTACACTGAAGCTTTCTTT.

The chain joins TRBV4-2 to TRBJ2-4; D is unclear. Matching the DNA end better, TRBJ2-5 makes the J call doubtful. CDR1 LGHNA and CDR2 YNFKEQ come from the germline V gene. The CDR3 extends over 14 amino acids. The CDR3 nucleotides read TGTGCCAGCAGCCAAGTTCTGTCGGAGGAGACCCAGTACTTC. Its translation is CASSQVLSEETQYF.

This clonotype was recorded a few times. The chain is built from TRBV6-1 and TRBJ1-5; D is uncertain. This CDR3 spans 16 amino acids. Trimming removed 0 bases from V and 7 bases from J, with 16 bases in between. CDR1 MNHNS and CDR2 SASEGT come from the germline V gene. The DNA for the CDR3 is TGTGCCAGCAGTGAAGCGATGGTAGGGCAGTACCAGCCCCAGCATTTT. Residues: CASSEAMVGQYQPQHF.

A few counts support this clonotype. The CDR3 is CSVFSPGLGTEAFF. In DNA form, the CDR3 reads TGCAGCGTCTTCTCTCCGGGACTCGGGACTGAAGCTTTCTTT. The chain carries TRBV29-1 and TRBJ1-1, with D maybe TRBD1 (5 bases). The V and J ends lost 6 bases and 5 bases respectively, with 19 bases between them. The CDR3 contains 14 residues. Germline V gene sequence: CDR1 SQVTM, CDR2 ANQGSEA.

This clonotype came up a few times. The V and J genes are TRBV12-3 or TRBV12-4 and TRBJ2-5; 7 bases map to TRBD1. The CDR3 extends over 13 amino acids. The ends lost 4 bases at V and 7 bases at J; junction bases unmatched: 6. The CDR3 DNA reads as TGTGCCAGCAGTTCGACAGGGTGGGGGACCCAGTACTTC. Its protein is CASSSTGWGTQYF.

This clonotype was counted ten times or more. The genes are TRBV5-1 and TRBJ2-1, with D tentatively TRBD1 (5 bases). The CDR3 contains 15 residues. The germline V gene encodes CDR1 SGHRS and CDR2 YFSETQ. V was clipped by 0 bases and J by 5 bases, with 12 bases between them. This CDR3 reads CASSLVPARDNEQFF. The CDR3 region has the DNA TGCGCCAGCAGCTTGGTCCCAGCCAGGGACAATGAGCAGTTCTTC.

The V call is TRBV7-9, the J call TRBJ2-3; TRBD2 matches 8 bases. CDR1 and CDR2 from the germline V gene are SEHNR and FQNEAQ (reference sequence). J lost 4 bases, V lost 1 base, and 4 bases had no gene match. The CDR3 covers 15 residues. CDR3 protein: CASSLVSGAPDTQYF. The CDR3 nucleotides read TGTGCCAGCAGCTTAGTTAGCGGGGCCCCAGATACGCAGTATTTT. Full variable domain (rest looked up from reference TRBV7-9 and TRBJ2-3): DTGVSQNPRHKITKRGQNVTFRCDPISEHNRLYWYRQTLGQGPEFLTYFQNEAQLEKSRLLSDRFSAERPKGSFSTLEIQRTEQGDSAMYLCASSLVSGAPDTQYFGPGTRLTVL.